This T cell receptor (beta chain) was recovered during a study of T cell repertoires in cytomegalovirus infection. This clonotype was found many times. Its antigen is currently unknown. Study conclusions and caveats: HLA-C-restricted CMV clonotypes gave the most frequent clonotype in two of eight donors.

Via MiXCR, TCRdb re-called the reads, giving one row per CDR3 protein. The table includes a few hundred thousand distinct CDR3 sequences, 18% detected once. V was clipped by 1 base and J by 7 bases; unmatched bases: 10. This CDR3 has 16 residues. Germline lookup yields CDR1 SGHVS and CDR2 FNYEAQ. The V and J genes are TRBV7-6 and TRBJ2-7, with 10 bases fitting TRBD2. The receptor comes from a human donor in good health (CMV status not recorded). Some clones in this sample may be carry-over from other donors' samples. The sequenced sample was PBMCs. The chain's CDR3 is CASSLDTERGGCEQYF. CDR3 nucleotide sequence: TGTGCCAGCAGCTTAGACACCGAGCGGGGGGGCTGTGAGCAGTACTTC.